This TCR beta chain is from a study of control samples from healthy donors and cancer patients (dated by TCRdb to the early 2020s). The junction shows trimming of 6 bases on V and 0 bases on J, plus 8 bases between the germline ends. The CDR1 and CDR2 encoded by the germline V gene (reference sequence) are LGHDT and YNNKEL. The CDR3 spans 13 residues, from the cysteine through the phenylalanine. Of the read, only the CDR3 DNA is kept; its 39 bases are in frame from base 1. Receptors were amplified or captured by the immunoSEQ multiplex PCR assay. The immuneACCESS repertoire file appears here via TCRdb, limited to in-frame rearrangements. These files lack a portion of the clones; in checked studies, under half of the deficit traces to unresolved V genes, and the cause of the others is not known. Counted in this sample were some 150,000 clones; 96% of them appeared once. The top ten clones comprise over 0.9% of the sample.

A word on this clone: Its cognate antigen has yet to be identified. Base qualities are not at hand, and no much larger clone is one base apart.

Sample: blood. The V gene is TRBV3-1 (or the pseudogene TRBV3-2) and the J gene is TRBJ1-1; the D gene assignment is ambiguous. The receptor was isolated from a woman aged 30 to 39 in good health. The CDR3 reads CASSLQMNTEAFF. The bases read TGTGCCAGCAGTCTCCAAATGAACACTGAAGCTTTCTTT.